The 27 T cell receptor beta chains in this list originate from one sample, sequenced in a study of T cell changes during pregnancy in multiple sclerosis. TCRdb's table, derived via immunoSEQ multiplex PCR, lists solely in-frame clones and lacks some. The sample has approximately 100,000 clones; around 93% are singletons. This specimen consisted of peripheral blood, obtained in the first trimester of pregnancy. Every receptor here comes from a female donor with multiple sclerosis, enrolled in a pregnancy study.

In regard to this clone: A much larger clone is a single base away; this may be a read error. This chain connects TRBV11-3 to TRBJ1-2; no clear D. The germline V gene encodes CDR1 SGHNT and CDR2 YENEEA. This CDR3 comprises 11 residues. The ends were cut back, 6 bases at V and 4 bases at J, with 6 bases in the middle. CDR3 bases: TGTGCCAGCAGTCACAGCTATGGCTACACCTTC. This codes for CASSHSYGYTF.

The chain recombines TRBV7-9 with TRBJ2-3; 9 nucleotides agree with TRBD2. The germline CDR1 and CDR2 sequences are SEHNR and FQNEAQ (reference sequence). Losses at the gene ends were 1 base for V and 2 bases for J; bases not matched to a gene: 1. The CDR3 consists of 15 residues. In DNA form, the CDR3 reads TGTGCCAGCAGCTTAGTAGCGGGGGCCACAGATACGCAGTATTTT. It codes for CASSLVAGATDTQYF.

V and J are TRBV14 and TRBJ1-2, with D unresolved. The CDR3 runs 14 residues. CDR1 and CDR2 from the germline V gene are SGHDN and FVKESK. V was clipped by 0 bases and J by 3 bases, with 8 bases between them. CDR3 DNA sequence: TGTGCCAGCAGCCAAGACGTGGCCGACTATGGCTACACCTTC. It translates to CASSQDVADYGYTF.

The chain is built from TRBV6-5 and TRBJ1-3; D is possibly TRBD1 (5 bases). This CDR3 is built from 16 residues. V lost 0 bases and J 0 bases, leaving 9 bases between the germline ends. Germline V gene lookup returns CDR1 MNHEY and CDR2 SVGAGI. CDR3 sequence (DNA): TGTGCCAGCAGTTACTCGGACACCCGCTCTGGAAACACCATATATTTT. Protein: CASSYSDTRSGNTIYF.

This clone was seen many times. CDR3 sequence (DNA): TGTGCCAGCAGCCACCCCCGGCGACAGGGCTCCTACGAGCAGTACTTC. This codes for CASSHPRRQGSYEQYF. The J gene is TRBJ2-7, the V gene TRBV7-9, with 7 bases aligning to TRBD1. The CDR3 contains 16 residues. Germline V gene lookup returns CDR1 SEHNR and CDR2 FQNEAQ (reference sequence). Losses at the gene ends were 5 bases for V and 0 bases for J; bases not matched to a gene: 10.

V and J are TRBV7-2 and TRBJ2-7, with D unresolved. Per germline, CDR1 SGHTA and CDR2 FQGNSA. The CDR3 sequence is 15 residues long. Trimming shortened V by 4 bases and J by 2 bases, and 15 bases separated the two germline ends. The DNA of the CDR3 is TGTGCCAGCAGCTCTCGCCAGGCAATTCCCTACGAGCAGTACTTC. This translates into CASSSRQAIPYEQYF.

The chain couples TRBV2 to TRBJ1-1; tentatively, D is TRBD1 (5 bases). This CDR3 is 11 amino acids long. Per the germline V gene, CDR1 is SNHLY and CDR2 is FYNNEI. V was trimmed by 6 bases and J by 6 bases, leaving 8 bases between them. CDR3 sequence (DNA): TGTGCCAGCAGCGGAGGGGCTGAAGCTTTCTTT. It specifies CASSGGAEAFF.

The rearrangement uses TRBV10-3 and TRBJ2-1; D is unclear. Germline assignment: CDR1 ENHRY and CDR2 SYGVKD. The V gene lost 0 bases and the J gene lost 2 bases, with 8 bases spanning the gap. The CDR3 is made up of 15 amino acids. CDR3 amino acids: CAISESLSPYNEQFF. Written as DNA, the CDR3 is TGTGCCATCAGTGAGTCCTTGAGCCCCTACAATGAGCAGTTCTTC.

V is TRBV21-1 and J is TRBJ1-4; the table calls TRBD1, which could not be checked here. TRBV21-1 is reported as a pseudogene. The CDR3 consists of 16 residues. The CDR3 sequence is CASSKDLVGVNEKLFF. CDR3 nucleotides: TGTGCCAGCAGCAAAGATCTAGTAGGGGTTAATGAAAAACTGTTTTTT.

The V call is TRBV19, the J call TRBJ2-1; D call uncertain. This CDR3 region has 15 residues. With 6 bases removed from V and 3 bases from J, the gap between germline ends came to 15 bases. The germline CDR1 and CDR2 sequences are LNHDA and SQIVND (reference sequence). The CDR3 is CASRRYAVDYNEQFF. CDR3 bases: TGTGCCAGTAGAAGATATGCGGTAGACTACAATGAGCAGTTCTTC. Looking up the rest from reference TRBV19 and TRBJ2-1 gives the full variable domain: DGGITQSPKYLFRKEGQNVTLSCEQNLNHDAMYWYRQDPGQGLRLIYYSQIVNDFQKGDIAEGYSVSREKKESFPLTVTSAQKNPTAFYLCASRRYAVDYNEQFFGPGTRLTVL.

This clone was counted once. The CDR3 loop reads CASSVRGYDTEAFF. For the CDR3, the DNA is TGTGCCAGCAGCGTCAGGGGCTATGACACTGAAGCTTTCTTT. The chain joins TRBV9 to TRBJ1-1; a possible D gene is TRBD1 (6 bases). The CDR3 sequence is 14 residues long. CDR1 is SGDLS and CDR2 is YYNGEE in the germline V gene. Trimming pared 2 bases from V and 3 bases from J, leaving 11 bases between.

This chain connects TRBV11-2 to TRBJ2-5; TRBD1 aligns across 9 bases. Germline V gene lookup returns CDR1 SGHAT and CDR2 FQNNGV. V dropped 2 bases and J dropped 5; count of bases not matched to a gene: 6. The CDR3 is 15 amino acids. CDR3 in DNA: TGTGCCAGCAGCTTATCCACAGGGGGCACGGAGACCCAGTACTTC. Translated, it gives CASSLSTGGTETQYF.

This clone was seen more than once but under ten times. The chain links TRBV2 to TRBJ2-7; D perhaps matches TRBD1 (6 bases). The CDR3 totals 14 residues. CDR1 and CDR2 from the germline V gene are SNHLY and FYNNEI. V lost 10 bases and J lost 7, with 23 bases in between. CDR3 region: CAKSPGQGGPEQYF. CDR3 nucleotide sequence: TGTGCCAAGAGTCCGGGACAAGGAGGCCCAGAGCAGTACTTC.

The chain carries TRBV6-5 and TRBJ1-5; the match to TRBD1 covers 11 bases. The CDR3 is 16 residues long. The germline gives CDR1 MNHEY, CDR2 SVGAGI. Trimming removed 4 bases from V and 7 bases from J; junction bases left unmatched: 9. CDR3 DNA: TGTGCCAGCAGTTCCCGCAGCGGGGACAGGGGGCAGCCCCAGCATTTT. Translation gives CASSSRSGDRGQPQHF.

CDR3 sequence: CASSPGTGGYEQYF. CDR3 sequence (DNA): TGTGCCAGCAGCCCCGGGACAGGGGGGTACGAGCAGTACTTC. This chain uses TRBV11-3 with TRBJ2-7; 11 nucleotides agree with TRBD1. Germline trimming cut 5 bases from V and 4 bases from J; bases unmatched to any gene: 4. Per the germline V gene, CDR1 is SGHNT and CDR2 is YENEEA. The CDR3 is 14 amino acids. Filled out from reference TRBV11-3 and TRBJ2-7, the complete variable domain reads EAGVVQSPRYKIIEKKQPVAFWCNPISGHNTLYWYLQNLGQGPELLIRYENEEAVDDSQLPKDRFSAERLKGVDSTLKIQPAELGDSAVYLCASSPGTGGYEQYFGPGTRLTVT.

V is TRBV19 and J is TRBJ1-1; the D gene is possibly TRBD1 (5 bases). The CDR3 runs to 16 residues. The germline V and J ends were trimmed by 3 bases and 3 bases, with 17 bases remaining between them. Looked up from germline, CDR1 is LNHDA and CDR2 is SQIVND (reference sequence). CDR3 region: CASSINRPGGDTEAFF. CDR3 bases: TGTGCCAGTAGTATCAACAGGCCGGGCGGGGACACTGAAGCTTTCTTT.

The chain links TRBV5-1 to TRBJ2-1; maybe TRBD1 (6 bases). CDR3 size: 12 residues. The germline V and J ends were trimmed by 0 bases and 8 bases, with 6 bases remaining between them. Germline CDR1 is SGHRS and CDR2 is YFSETQ. CDR3: CASSLGGHEQFF. DNA for the CDR3: TGCGCCAGCAGCTTGGGGGGGCATGAGCAGTTCTTC.

The chain recombines TRBV5-1 with TRBJ2-2, with D possibly TRBD1 on 5 matching bases. Germline V gene data show CDR1 as SGHRS and CDR2 as YFSETQ. CDR3 size: 16 residues. Trimming pared 0 bases from V and 1 base from J, leaving 10 bases between. CDR3 DNA: TGCGCCAGCAGCTTGGCTGGAAGGGGGAACACCGGGGAGCTGTTTTTT. It specifies CASSLAGRGNTGELFF.

The V and J genes are TRBV30 and TRBJ1-1; maybe TRBD1 (6 bases). Trimming cost V 0 bases and J 7 bases, with 15 bases left between them. CDR3 length: 14 residues. Germline CDR1 GTSNPN, CDR2 SVGIG (reference sequence). The CDR3, as DNA: TGTGCCTGGAGTGTACTGGGGGGGGCCGATGAAGCTTTCTTT. Protein sequence: CAWSVLGGADEAFF. Complete variable domain (other parts from reference TRBV30 and TRBJ1-1): SQTIHQWPATLVQPVGSPLSLECTVEGTSNPNLYWYRQAAGRGLQLLFYSVGIGQISSEVPQNLSASRPQDRQFILSSKKLLLSDSGFYLCAWSVLGGADEAFFGQGTRLTVV.

J is TRBJ2-7 and V is TRBV5-1; tentatively, D is TRBD1 (5 bases). The CDR3 has 12 residues. The germline V gene has CDR1 SGHRS and CDR2 YFSETQ. The ends were cut back, 1 base at V and 3 bases at J, with 5 bases in the middle. The chain's CDR3 is CASSLRGYEQYF. DNA of the CDR3: TGCGCCAGCAGCTTGAGGGGCTACGAGCAGTACTTC.

As concerns this clone: Since the CDR3 does not end with the conserved phenylalanine or tryptophan, this likely comes from a read error. This sequence joins TRBV19 and TRBJ1-1, with D possibly TRBD1 on 6 matching bases. The CDR3 totals 12 residues. Germline V gene data show CDR1 as LNHDA and CDR2 as SQIVND (reference sequence). V shed 8 bases and J shed 3 bases, with 10 bases lying between them. The DNA for the CDR3 is TGTGCCAGTGGCTACAGGGACACTGAAGCTTTCCTT. This encodes CASGYRDTEAFL.

The gene calls are TRBV10-2 and TRBJ1-2; 7 bases match TRBD1. The germline V gene encodes CDR1 WSHSY and CDR2 SAAADI. The J segment lost 6 bases and the V segment lost 2 bases, leaving 9 bases of the junction unmatched. This CDR3 contains 15 residues. This CDR3 is CASSELQTGWNGYTF. CDR3 sequence (DNA): TGCGCCAGCAGTGAGCTGCAGACAGGGTGGAATGGCTACACCTTC.

The V and J genes are TRBV19 and TRBJ1-2, with a possible D match to TRBD1 (5 bases). CDR3 length equals 13 residues. V was shortened by 3 bases and J by 5 bases, with 10 bases between the two germline ends. From germline, CDR1 is LNHDA and CDR2 SQIVND (reference sequence). The CDR3 bases are TGTGCCAGTAGTATGTCAGGGCGATATGGCTACACCTTC. Amino acids: CASSMSGRYGYTF.

The CDR3 spells CASSDTTGETQYF. The CDR3 DNA reads TGTGCCAGCAGTGATACTACCGGAGAGACCCAGTACTTC. This sequence joins TRBV6-5 and TRBJ2-5; D is unclear. Germline CDR1 reads MNHEY; CDR2 reads SVGAGI. V lost 5 bases and J lost 4, with 11 bases in between. The CDR3 has 13 amino acids.

The chain carries TRBV7-9 and TRBJ1-5; D is ambiguous. The CDR3 is made up of 14 amino acids. V dropped 5 bases and J dropped 4 bases, with 12 bases sitting between them. Per germline, CDR1 SEHNR and CDR2 FQNEAQ (reference sequence). The CDR3 reads CASSPDSWNQPQHF. The CDR3 nucleotides read TGTGCCAGCAGCCCCGACTCTTGGAATCAGCCCCAGCATTTT.

The V and J genes are TRBV4-1 and TRBJ1-6; tentatively, D is TRBD1 (5 bases). The CDR3 sequence is 15 residues long. Deletions cut 4 bases from V and 7 bases from J, with 14 bases between. CDR1 is MGHRA, CDR2 YSYEKL, per germline. The CDR3 region is CASSPGLWSNSPLHF. CDR3 nucleotide sequence: TGCGCCAGCAGCCCGGGACTCTGGAGCAATTCACCCCTCCACTTT.

V usage is TRBV19 and J usage is TRBJ2-1; 13 bases align to TRBD2. The V and J ends lost 6 bases and 0 bases, in that order; junction bases with no gene match: 5. CDR1 is LNHDA and CDR2 is SQIVND in the germline V gene (reference sequence). The CDR3 is made up of 17 amino acids. CDR3 residues: CASSPRTSGSSYNEQFF. The CDR3, as DNA: TGTGCCAGTAGCCCTCGGACTAGCGGGAGCTCCTACAATGAGCAGTTCTTC.